Listed below are T cell receptor beta chains from one sample, sequenced in a study of blood T cell repertoires in COVID-19. Generated by immunoSEQ multiplex PCR, the TCRdb table keeps only in-frame clones and is missing some. This sample has hundreds of thousands of clones; about 90% occur once, and the top ten carry more than 1.2%. The sample consisted of peripheral blood. The receptors come from a man aged 80 or over with acute or convalescent COVID-19. The CDR3 runs from the conserved cysteine through the conserved F or W. Fields, in order: V gene, D gene, J gene, clone size, CDR3 protein, CDR3 DNA. The D gene is left open where the match is weak. Not every row has a clone size; where given, it reads once, few, many or a size class.

TRBV18,TRBD2,TRBJ2-2,NA,CASSLEVSGTGELFF,TGTGCCAGCTCACTCGAGGTTAGCGGGACCGGGGAGCTGTTTTTT
TRBV6-1,TRBD1,TRBJ1-5,NA,CASSERQGDQPQHF,TGTGCCAGCAGTGAGCGACAGGGGGACCAGCCCCAGCATTTT
TRBV7-9,TRBD2,TRBJ2-5,once,CASSFQGLAKETQYF,TGTGCCAGCAGCTTTCAGGGACTAGCGAAGGAGACCCAGTACTTC
TRBV29-1,TRBD1,TRBJ1-2,NA,CSVGLGTAYGYTF,TGCAGCGTTGGGTTAGGGACAGCTTATGGCTACACCTTC
TRBV19,NA,TRBJ1-3,NA,CASHQGSRNTIYF,TGTGCCAGCCACCAGGGGTCCAGAAACACCATATATTTT
TRBV19,TRBD1,TRBJ1-2,NA,CASSTTGDFPYGYTF,TGTGCCAGTAGTACAACAGGGGATTTTCCCTATGGCTACACCTTC
TRBV12-3/TRBV12-4,TRBD2,TRBJ2-7,once,CASSLRGRTRTF,TGTGCCAGCAGTTTAAGGGGACGGACTAGGACTTTC
TRBV12-3/TRBV12-4,NA,TRBJ2-1,NA,CASSSFYNEQFF,TGTGCCAGCAGCTCTTTTTACAATGAGCAGTTCTTC
TRBV7-2,TRBD1,TRBJ2-7,NA,CASSLGGTGDSYEQYF,TGTGCCAGCAGCTTAGGGGGGACAGGGGATTCCTACGAGCAGTACTTC
TRBV4-3,TRBD1,TRBJ1-3,NA,CASRQGPNSGNTIYF,TGCGCCAGTCGACAGGGGCCGAACTCTGGAAACACCATATATTTT
TRBV19,TRBD2,TRBJ2-5,NA,CASSIGTSGSETQYF,TGTGCCAGTAGTATCGGGACTAGCGGGAGTGAGACCCAGTACTTC
TRBV6-5,TRBD1,TRBJ2-4,once,CASHGQGGNIQYF,TGTGCCAGCCATGGACAGGGGGGCAACATTCAGTACTTC
TRBV18,TRBD1,TRBJ2-1,NA,CASSTLTGVSYNEQFF,TGTGCCAGCTCAACCCTGACAGGGGTTTCCTACAATGAGCAGTTCTTC
TRBV28,NA,TRBJ2-1,once,CASRSLNEQFF,TGTGCCAGCAGATCCCTTAATGAGCAGTTCTTC
TRBV4-1,NA,TRBJ1-5,NA,CASSQVSPRGQPQHF,TGCGCCAGCAGCCAAGTTTCCCCGAGGGGGCAGCCCCAGCATTTT
TRBV11-2,NA,TRBJ2-3,NA,CASSPRSAPLLTDTQYF,TGTGCCAGCAGCCCCCGGAGTGCCCCATTATTGACAGATACGCAGTATTTT
TRBV3-1/TRBV3-2,TRBD2,TRBJ2-3,NA,CASSQKWTSGGPDTQYF,TGTGCCAGCAGCCAAAAATGGACTAGCGGGGGGCCAGATACGCAGTATTTT
TRBV5-1,TRBD2,TRBJ2-1,NA,CASSFLSGRENEQFF,TGCGCCAGCAGCTTTCTTAGCGGGAGGGAAAATGAGCAGTTCTTC
TRBV3-1/TRBV3-2,NA,TRBJ1-1,NA,CASSQVLNTEAFF,TGTGCCAGCAGCCAAGTCCTTAACACTGAAGCTTTCTTT
TRBV28,NA,TRBJ1-1,few,CASSFTGPAGGTEAFF,TGTGCCAGCAGTTTCACGGGACCGGCGGGGGGCACTGAAGCTTTCTTT
TRBV18,NA,TRBJ1-1,NA,CASSSDTEAFF,TGTGCCAGCTCATCCGACACTGAAGCTTTCTTT
TRBV7-3,NA,TRBJ2-2,NA,CASSHDPTLNTGELFF,TGTGCCAGCAGCCACGATCCGACACTTAACACCGGGGAGCTGTTTTTT
TRBV6-5,NA,TRBJ1-1,NA,CASSYDGQFTEAFF,TGTGCCAGCAGTTACGACGGACAGTTCACTGAAGCTTTCTTT
TRBV27,NA,TRBJ1-1,NA,CASSFSWNTEAFF,TGTGCCAGCAGTTTCTCCTGGAACACTGAAGCTTTCTTT
TRBV7-6,NA,TRBJ2-2,NA,CASSPQGPGTGELFF,TGTGCCAGCAGCCCCCAGGGGCCGGGCACCGGGGAGCTGTTTTTT
TRBV5-6,NA,TRBJ1-2,NA,CASSLAAGDSYGYTF,TGTGCCAGCAGCTTGGCTGCAGGGGATAGCTATGGCTACACCTTC
TRBV5-1,NA,TRBJ1-2,NA,CASSSAGTRDGYTF,TGCGCCAGCAGCTCCGCAGGAACCCGCGATGGCTACACCTTC
TRBV10-3,TRBD1,TRBJ1-2,NA,CATDSGTGGRYGYTF,TGTGCCACAGATTCCGGGACAGGGGGGAGGTATGGCTACACCTTC
TRBV5-1,NA,TRBJ2-7,NA,CASSLVAPSQQYF,TGCGCCAGCAGCTTGGTAGCTCCTAGTCAGCAGTACTTC
TRBV5-1,TRBD2,TRBJ2-1,NA,CASSLLAGLNNEQFF,TGCGCCAGCAGTCTCCTAGCGGGGCTAAACAATGAGCAGTTCTTC
TRBV19,TRBD2,TRBJ2-1,NA,CASSSVAGANNEQFF,TGTGCCAGTAGTTCAGTAGCGGGTGCCAACAATGAGCAGTTCTTC
TRBV7-9,NA,TRBJ2-3,NA,CASRNIGRGTDTQYF,TGTGCCAGCAGGAACATTGGCCGGGGCACAGATACGCAGTATTTT
TRBV7-6,TRBD1,TRBJ1-1,NA,CASSLGTGIGNTEAFF,TGTGCCAGCAGCTTAGGGACAGGGATCGGCAACACTGAAGCTTTCTTT
TRBV27,NA,TRBJ2-7,NA,CASSSTYEQYF,TGTGCCAGCAGTTCAACCTACGAGCAGTACTTC
TRBV4-2,NA,TRBJ1-6,NA,CASSPPEGKTSPLHF,TGTGCCAGCAGCCCACCCGAGGGAAAAACTTCACCCCTCCACTTT
TRBV7-2,NA,TRBJ1-6,NA,CASSPPGPVLHF,TGTGCCAGCAGCCCTCCAGGGCCGGTCCTCCACTTT
TRBV5-1,TRBD2,TRBJ2-7,NA,CASSRRAGVSYEQYF,TGCGCCAGCAGCAGGAGAGCGGGGGTATCCTACGAGCAGTACTTC
TRBV2,NA,TRBJ1-6,NA,CASSERQLNSPLHF,TGTGCCAGCAGTGAGAGACAGTTAAATTCACCCCTCCACTTT
TRBV5-6,NA,TRBJ2-7,NA,CASSPIDYEQYF,TGTGCCAGCAGCCCTATAGACTACGAGCAGTACTTC
TRBV7-9,TRBD2,TRBJ2-1,NA,CASSSQLAGGYNEQFF,TGTGCCAGCAGCTCCCAACTAGCGGGGGGCTACAATGAGCAGTTCTTC
TRBV5-1,TRBD2,TRBJ2-3,NA,CASSLALAVQGDTQYF,TGCGCCAGCAGCTTGGCGCTAGCGGTGCAGGGAGATACGCAGTATTTT
TRBV19,NA,TRBJ2-7,NA,CASSGATLGEQYF,TGTGCCAGTAGTGGGGCCACCCTTGGTGAGCAGTACTTC